The rows below give T cell receptor beta chains drawn from one sample of a study of blood T cell repertoires in COVID-19. Repertoires were generated with immunoSEQ multiplex PCR, while TCRdb's copy carries only in-frame clones and drops some. The table lists about 220,000 clones, 65% to 85% of them singletons, with approximately 3.6% in the top ten. Sequenced: PBMCs or T cells enriched from blood (not recorded which). The receptor set was obtained from a woman aged 55-69 years who had recovered from COVID-19. Both conserved end residues are part of each CDR3. Fields, in order: CDR3 DNA, CDR3 protein, clone size, J gene, D gene, V gene. D genes are given only for firm matches. A row's size may be missing; if present it is once, few, many or a size class.

cdr3_nt: TGTGCCAGCAGTTTAATTCCAGGACAAAACTATGGCTACACCTTC
cdr3_aa: CASSLIPGQNYGYTF
clone_size: few
j_call: TRBJ1-2
d_call: NA
v_call: TRBV27

cdr3_nt: TGCAGCGTTGCTGTGGGCGACACTGAAGCTTTCTTT
cdr3_aa: CSVAVGDTEAFF
clone_size: NA
j_call: TRBJ1-1
d_call: NA
v_call: TRBV29-1

cdr3_nt: TGTGCCAGCAGCGTGGACAGGGGGAGGGATACCCAGTACTTC
cdr3_aa: CASSVDRGRDTQYF
clone_size: once
j_call: TRBJ2-5
d_call: TRBD1
v_call: TRBV7-9

cdr3_nt: TGTGCGTCGTCCCGCGGGCCCCAAGAGACCCAGTACTTC
cdr3_aa: CASSRGPQETQYF
clone_size: NA
j_call: TRBJ2-5
d_call: NA
v_call: TRBV6-5

cdr3_nt: TGTGCCAGCTCACCACCGGGGCAGGGCATTCAGCCCCAGCATTTT
cdr3_aa: CASSPPGQGIQPQHF
clone_size: NA
j_call: TRBJ1-5
d_call: NA
v_call: TRBV18

cdr3_nt: TGTGCCAGCAGTCTTACAGGGGGCGAGCAGTACTTC
cdr3_aa: CASSLTGGEQYF
clone_size: NA
j_call: TRBJ2-7
d_call: TRBD1
v_call: TRBV12-3/TRBV12-4

cdr3_nt: TGCGCCAGCAGTGAGTCCTCGGGACAGGCCAACAATGAGCAGTTCTTC
cdr3_aa: CASSESSGQANNEQFF
clone_size: NA
j_call: TRBJ2-1
d_call: TRBD1
v_call: TRBV10-1

cdr3_nt: TGTGCCAGCAGCTCATCTTCGGGACGGAGGGAGGAAAAACTGTTTTTT
cdr3_aa: CASSSSSGRREEKLFF
clone_size: NA
j_call: TRBJ1-4
d_call: NA
v_call: TRBV9

cdr3_nt: TGTGCCAGCACGAGGCAGGGGAGCACCGGGGAGCTGTTTTTT
cdr3_aa: CASTRQGSTGELFF
clone_size: NA
j_call: TRBJ2-2
d_call: NA
v_call: TRBV7-2

cdr3_nt: TGTGCCAGCTCACCAAGTAACAGAAATGGCGGCTACACCTTC
cdr3_aa: CASSPSNRNGGYTF
clone_size: NA
j_call: TRBJ1-2
d_call: NA
v_call: TRBV18

cdr3_nt: TGCGCCAGCAGCGGGGGGACTAGCGGGACCTACAATGAGCAGTTCTTC
cdr3_aa: CASSGGTSGTYNEQFF
clone_size: NA
j_call: TRBJ2-1
d_call: TRBD2
v_call: TRBV5-1

cdr3_nt: TGTGCCAGCAGCCAAGAGTTGGAGGGGGCCGAAGAGACCCAGTACTTC
cdr3_aa: CASSQELEGAEETQYF
clone_size: few
j_call: TRBJ2-5
d_call: NA
v_call: TRBV3-1/TRBV3-2

cdr3_nt: TGTGCCAGTAGTACGCAGGGGTCGCACACTGAAGCTTTCTTT
cdr3_aa: CASSTQGSHTEAFF
clone_size: NA
j_call: TRBJ1-1
d_call: NA
v_call: TRBV19

cdr3_nt: TGTGCCATCAGTGAGTCGTTACAGGGGCCTAAGAACAATGAGCAGTTCTTC
cdr3_aa: CAISESLQGPKNNEQFF
clone_size: NA
j_call: TRBJ2-1
d_call: TRBD1
v_call: TRBV10-3

cdr3_nt: TGTGCCAGCAGCCGCGGGACAGTCTCCCCCAATCAGCCCCAGCATTTT
cdr3_aa: CASSRGTVSPNQPQHF
clone_size: once
j_call: TRBJ1-5
d_call: TRBD1
v_call: TRBV3-1/TRBV3-2

cdr3_nt: TGTGCCAGTAAAAGAGGCGAGAGAGATGGCTACACCTTC
cdr3_aa: CASKRGERDGYTF
clone_size: NA
j_call: TRBJ1-2
d_call: NA
v_call: TRBV19

cdr3_nt: TGTGCCAGCAGCTTGACAGGGGCCGGCGGACCCCAGCATTTT
cdr3_aa: CASSLTGAGGPQHF
clone_size: NA
j_call: TRBJ1-5
d_call: TRBD1
v_call: TRBV7-8

cdr3_nt: TGTGCCAGTAGTATACAGGAACACTATGGCTACACCTTC
cdr3_aa: CASSIQEHYGYTF
clone_size: NA
j_call: TRBJ1-2
d_call: NA
v_call: TRBV19

cdr3_nt: TGTGCCAGCAGCTCCTCCCTAGTAATTTCCTACAATGAGCAGTTCTTC
cdr3_aa: CASSSSLVISYNEQFF
clone_size: NA
j_call: TRBJ2-1
d_call: NA
v_call: TRBV7-3

cdr3_nt: TGTGCCAGCAGCCAAGGCGCAGATACGCAGTATTTT
cdr3_aa: CASSQGADTQYF
clone_size: NA
j_call: TRBJ2-3
d_call: NA
v_call: TRBV3-1/TRBV3-2

cdr3_nt: TGTGCCAGCAGCTTCGACAGGTCGCCATGGGATGGCTACACCTTC
cdr3_aa: CASSFDRSPWDGYTF
clone_size: NA
j_call: TRBJ1-2
d_call: NA
v_call: TRBV7-2

cdr3_nt: TGTGCCAGCAGCCTAGCAGGGCGCCCTAATGGCTACACCTTC
cdr3_aa: CASSLAGRPNGYTF
clone_size: NA
j_call: TRBJ1-2
d_call: NA
v_call: TRBV14

cdr3_nt: TGTGCCAGCAGCCTAGAAGGTTTCAGGGGTGGGGAGACCCAGTACTTC
cdr3_aa: CASSLEGFRGGETQYF
clone_size: NA
j_call: TRBJ2-5
d_call: NA
v_call: TRBV7-9